The 19 T cell receptor beta chains given below trace back to one sample, sequenced in a study of CD8+CD57+ T cells in acquired aplastic anemia listed by TCRdb under 2018. The sequencer was an Illumina HiSeq 2000. TCR beta VDJ combination and CDR3 sequence profiling used genomic DNA as the template. The public reads were reprocessed in TCRdb via fastp at Q25 and MiXCR, keeping in-frame beta chains. Every CDR3 protein is listed once, alongside the most common genes and DNA of its rows. Here the sample has approximately 45,000 distinct CDR3 sequences; approximately 72% occur a single time. Together, the top ten hold less than 40% of the sample. Material: sorted CD4+, CD8+, or CD8+CD57+ T cells (not recorded which) from PBMCs. The receptors here all came from a human donor in good health, serving as a control.

The chain links TRBV20-1 to TRBJ2-7, with 10 bases aligning to TRBD1. Losses at the gene ends were 6 bases for V and 5 bases for J; bases not matched to a gene: 16. Germline V gene sequence: CDR1 DFQATT, CDR2 SNEGSKA (reference sequence). This CDR3 has 16 amino acids. The CDR3, as DNA: TGCAGTGCGACAGGGGGGACAGGGGCCGGAATAGACGAGCAGTACTTC. Amino acids: CSATGGTGAGIDEQYF.

The V call is TRBV7-6, the J call TRBJ2-5; D is ambiguous. Germline V gene data show CDR1 as SGHVS and CDR2 as FNYEAQ. The CDR3 length is 13 residues. Between the trimmed V and J ends, which lost 2 bases and 5 bases, there was a span of 9 bases. Here the CDR3 DNA reads TGTGCCAGCAGCTTACTCGATGGGGAGACCCAGTACTTC. Amino acids: CASSLLDGETQYF.

CDR3 protein: CATSRQAPDEQYF. CDR3 coding DNA: TGTGCCACCAGCAGACAGGCTCCTGACGAGCAGTACTTC. The V call is TRBV15, the J call TRBJ2-7; D not certain. V was trimmed by 2 bases and J by 5 bases, leaving 10 bases between them. The CDR3 contains 13 residues. From germline, CDR1 is LNHNV and CDR2 YYDKDF (reference sequence).

The chain employs TRBV20-1 and TRBJ1-2; 8 bases match TRBD1. This CDR3 is built from 13 residues. Germline lookup yields CDR1 DFQATT and CDR2 SNEGSKA (reference sequence). V lost 4 bases and J lost 4; bases outside the gene matches: 5. The CDR3 here is CSAIPGGGYGYTF. The CDR3 region has the DNA TGCAGTGCTATTCCAGGGGGCGGCTATGGCTACACCTTC.

The chain combines TRBV20-1 with TRBJ1-2; a weak D match, TRBD1 (5 bases). Trimming shortened V by 6 bases and J by 3 bases, and 11 bases separated the two germline ends. The CDR3 sequence is 12 residues long. Germline V CDR1 and CDR2: DFQATT, SNEGSKA (reference sequence). CDR3 loop: CSAGTADYGYTF. DNA of the CDR3: TGCAGTGCCGGGACGGCCGACTATGGCTACACCTTC.

This clonotype was seen a handful of times. The V call is TRBV19, the J call TRBJ1-1; 12 bases map to TRBD1. Germline-derived CDR1 and CDR2 are LNHDA and SQIVND (reference sequence). The CDR3 runs to 17 residues. Trimming at V came to 4 bases and at J to 1 base, leaving 7 bases not matched to a gene. CDR3 protein: CASSKPGQGAKNTEAFF. For the CDR3, the DNA is TGTGCCAGTAGTAAACCGGGACAGGGGGCGAAGAACACTGAAGCTTTCTTT.

The V and J genes are TRBV24-1 and TRBJ1-5; no firm D call. Germline-derived CDR1 and CDR2 are KGHDR and SFDVKD. The length of the CDR3 is 15 residues. V shed 4 bases and J shed 0 bases, with 9 bases lying between them. CDR3 sequence reads: CATSESYGSNQPQHF. CDR3 DNA sequence: TGTGCCACCAGTGAATCCTACGGTAGCAATCAGCCCCAGCATTTT.

Regarding this clonotype: The CDR3 end shows no conserved phenylalanine or tryptophan, and so a read error is likely. This chain links TRBV2 with TRBJ2-6; D is ambiguous. The germline V gene has CDR1 SNHLY and CDR2 FYNNEI. The CDR3 has 15 amino acids. V was clipped by 8 bases and J by 0 bases, with 11 bases between them. For the CDR3, the DNA is TGTGCCAGCTGGGAACAGCGCTCTGGGGCCAACGTCCTGACTCAC. This translates into CASWEQRSGANVLTH.

This chain joins TRBV7-3 and TRBJ2-7; D is possibly TRBD1 or TRBD2 (5 bases each). This CDR3 has 14 residues. V lost 5 bases to trimming and J lost 2 bases, with 13 bases between them. Per germline, CDR1 SGHTA and CDR2 FQGTGA. The DNA for the CDR3 is TGTGCCAGCAGCCAGAGACCGGGGCCCTACGAGCAGTACTTC. As protein: CASSQRPGPYEQYF.

This sequence joins TRBV14 and TRBJ2-5; D remains ambiguous. V dropped 4 bases and J dropped 5 bases, with 8 bases sitting between them. This CDR3 contains 12 residues. Germline-derived CDR1 and CDR2 are SGHDN and FVKESK. The CDR3 loop reads CASSRKGETQYF. CDR3 nucleotides: TGTGCCAGCAGCCGCAAAGGGGAGACCCAGTACTTC.

The chain couples TRBV20-1 to TRBJ2-3, with TRBD2 identical over 8 bases. The length of the CDR3 is 16 residues. With 3 bases clipped from V and 6 bases from J, the junction kept 14 bases outside the gene matches. Germline assignment: CDR1 DFQATT and CDR2 SNEGSKA (reference sequence). The CDR3 DNA reads as TGCAGTGCTAGTAGGGCTAGCGGGTACATAGAGGATACGCAGTATTTT. Amino acids: CSASRASGYIEDTQYF.

The chain recombines TRBV15 with TRBJ2-4; 8 bases agree with TRBD2. The V segment lost 11 bases and the J segment 5 bases; nucleotides outside the gene matches: 8. In germline, CDR1 is LNHNV, CDR2 YYDKDF (reference sequence). CDR3 size: 13 residues. This CDR3 is CAPAISGENIQYF. The CDR3 coding sequence is TGTGCCCCGGCAATTAGCGGGGAAAACATTCAGTACTTC. Full variable domain (outside the CDR3, taken from reference TRBV15 and TRBJ2-4): DAMVIQNPRYQVTQFGKPVTLSCSQTLNHNVMYWYQQKSSQAPKLLFHYYDKDFNNEADTPDNFQSRRPNTSFCFLDIRSPGLGDTAMYLCAPAISGENIQYFGAGTRLSVL.

The chain uses TRBV2 and TRBJ2-7; TRBD1 agrees at 9 bases. Trimming cost V 7 bases and J 5 bases; bases outside gene matches: 3. This CDR3 spans 12 amino acids. Looked up from germline, CDR1 is SNHLY and CDR2 is FYNNEI. The CDR3 DNA sequence: TGTGCCAGCACCAGGACAGGGGACGAGCAGTACTTC. As protein: CASTRTGDEQYF.

The chain has TRBV29-1 and TRBJ2-7; the D is unclear. The CDR3 runs 15 residues. Trimming pared 6 bases from V and 4 bases from J, leaving 22 bases between. Germline loops: CDR1 SQVTM, CDR2 ANQGSEA. This chain's CDR3 is CSVVLGSLEIYEQYF. For the CDR3, the DNA is TGCAGCGTCGTGTTGGGTTCCCTCGAGATTTACGAGCAGTACTTC.

This clonotype was seen a handful of times. The chain couples TRBV2 to TRBJ2-7, with D perhaps assigned TRBD1 or TRBD2 (5 bases each). Germline V gene sequence: CDR1 SNHLY, CDR2 FYNNEI. The CDR3 totals 14 residues. The V end was cut by 5 bases, the J end by 1 base, with 12 bases between. The CDR3 nucleotides read TGTGCCAGCAGTTTGGGGGTGGGGTCCTACGAGCAGTACTTC. Translation gives CASSLGVGSYEQYF.

This chain connects TRBV6-1 to TRBJ2-2; 7 nucleotides line up with TRBD2. This CDR3 is 17 amino acids long. J gave up 4 bases and V 4 bases, and 12 bases lay outside the gene matches. The germline CDR1 and CDR2 sequences are MNHNS and SASEGT. The CDR3, as DNA: TGTGCCAGCAGTGCCCCGCGGGCGGGAGTTAGCACCGGGGAGCTGTTTTTT. It is translated as CASSAPRAGVSTGELFF.

CDR3 amino acids: CASSLEGQGRHEKLFF. The CDR3 coding sequence is TGCGCCAGCAGCTTGGAGGGACAGGGGAGGCATGAAAAACTGTTTTTT. V gene TRBV5-1 combines with J gene TRBJ1-4; 10 bases are a match to TRBD1. The V gene end was trimmed by 0 bases and the J gene end by 6 bases; junction bases not matched to a gene: 5. CDR1 is SGHRS, CDR2 YFSETQ, per germline. The CDR3 length is 16 residues.

To note about this clonotype: This could be a read error, since a much larger clone is one nucleotide away. The chain combines TRBV6-5 with TRBJ2-1; tentative D call: TRBD1 (6 bases). This CDR3 has 15 amino acids. The germline gives CDR1 MNHEY, CDR2 SVGAGI. The CDR3 loop is CASSFLDSSYSEQFF. The CDR3 DNA reads TGTGCCAGCAGTTTTTTGGACAGCTCCTACAGTGAGCAGTTCTTC.

At least ten counts were recorded for this clonotype. The V and J genes are TRBV3-1 and TRBJ2-1, with 10 bases identical to TRBD2. CDR3 length: 18 amino acids. Germline trimming cut 0 bases from V and 5 bases from J; bases unmatched to any gene: 10. Germline values: CDR1 LGHDT, CDR2 YNNKEL (reference sequence). CDR3 coding DNA: TGTGCCAGCAGCCAAGAGAGGCTAGCGGGAGAAAAGGACAATGAGCAGTTCTTC. This codes for CASSQERLAGEKDNEQFF.